Listed below are T cell receptor beta chains from one sample, sequenced in a study of human T cells and chemical hapten exposure. From the RACE reads, TCRdb called clonotypes with MiXCR, one entry per CDR3 protein. The sample yields some 400,000 distinct CDR3 sequences, 5% to 6.5% seen once. Sequences were derived from whole blood, sampled in connection with sensitization to the hapten diphenylcyclopropenone (DPC). These receptors came from a woman aged 45-59 years with alopecia areata. Some clones in this sample may be carry-over from other donors' samples. The CDR3 runs from the conserved cysteine through the conserved F or W. A D gene is named only where the DNA matches it firmly. Some rows have no size entry. The others give once, few or many, or a class for an expanded clone.

d_call j_call clone_size v_call cdr3_nt cdr3_aa
NA TRBJ2-7 many TRBV9 TGTGCCAGCAGCGGAGGCGGGGTTGGCTACGAGCAGTACTTC CASSGGGVGYEQYF
NA TRBJ2-7 NA TRBV20-1 TGCAGTGCTATCTCACCCCCAGGGACCGGGATCTACGAGCAGTACTTC CSAISPPGTGIYEQYF
TRBD2 TRBJ2-3 NA TRBV20-1 TGCAGTGCTCCCGGACTAGCGGGGGGGAGCACAGATACGCAGTATTTT CSAPGLAGGSTDTQYF
NA TRBJ1-5 NA TRBV2 TGTGCCAGCACAGATTCGCGTCAGCCCCAGCATTTT CASTDSRQPQHF
NA TRBJ2-3 NA TRBV7-2 TGTGCCAGCAGCTCCACTAGCCTCGTAACAGATACGCAGTATTTT CASSSTSLVTDTQYF
NA TRBJ1-5 NA TRBV3-1 TGTGCCAGCAGCCAAGGCCGAACAGGGAGGGGACAGCCCCAGCATTTT CASSQGRTGRGQPQHF
TRBD1 TRBJ1-5 many TRBV29-1 TGCAGCCCGCCCTCGGACAGGGCCTATAGCAATCAGCCCCAGCATTTT CSPPSDRAYSNQPQHF
NA TRBJ2-7 NA TRBV7-9 TGTGCCAGCAGCGTAGCGGTCACCTACGAGCAGTACTTC CASSVAVTYEQYF
NA TRBJ2-2 many TRBV6-6 TGTGCCAGCAGTTACGGGGGTGGCGGGGAGCTGTTTTTT CASSYGGGGELFF
TRBD1 TRBJ1-3 NA TRBV7-2 TGTGCCAGCAGCCCTCCCACAGGGGGAGGAAACACCATATATTTT CASSPPTGGGNTIYF
TRBD2 TRBJ2-1 many TRBV28 TGTGCCAGCAGTTTAATCGGTACTAGCGGGTACAATGAGCAGTTCTTC CASSLIGTSGYNEQFF
TRBD1 TRBJ2-1 NA TRBV6-5 TGTGCCAGCAGTTACTCTTCAGGGACAGGGGGGGATGAGCAGTTCTTC CASSYSSGTGGDEQFF